These T cell receptor beta chains were read from a single sample in a study of T cell responses to AZD1222 COVID-19 vaccine. The repertoire was sequenced with immunoSEQ multiplex PCR; TCRdb's copy has only in-frame clones and lacks some. The table lists 150,000 to 200,000 clones, around 94% of them singletons. The sequencing used peripheral blood, collected 28 days after the second AZD1222 dose. The receptors come from an adult who received the AZD1222 COVID-19 vaccine. CDR3s include the opening cysteine and the closing phenylalanine or tryptophan. D genes are given only for firm matches. Size values are once, few and many counts, or a class for expanded clones, and some rows have none.

DNA,CDR3,J,size,V,D
TGTGCCAGCAGCGAAGGAGACCAGGGGGCGTGGCCCCAGCATTTT,CASSEGDQGAWPQHF,TRBJ1-5,NA,TRBV9,TRBD1
TGTGCCAGCAGCCGAGGACAGGGCGGAGGGCAGCCCCAGCATTTT,CASSRGQGGGQPQHF,TRBJ1-5,NA,TRBV6-2/TRBV6-3,TRBD1
TGTGCCAGCAGCCCGCGGCGGGAGGGGTTCACAGATACGCAGTATTTT,CASSPRREGFTDTQYF,TRBJ2-3,NA,TRBV7-8,TRBD2
TGTGCCAGCCTAGCTGAAGCTTTCTTT,CASLAEAFF,TRBJ1-1,NA,TRBV18,NA
TGTGCCAGCAGCAGCACGGACAGCAACTACAATGAGCAGTTCTTC,CASSSTDSNYNEQFF,TRBJ2-1,NA,TRBV11-2,NA
TGTGCCAGCTTGGAACGGGAGGCCCCCAGGGAGCAGTTCTTC,CASLEREAPREQFF,TRBJ2-1,NA,TRBV6-5,TRBD2
TGTGCCTGGAGTGTACTACAGGGAACCGGGGAGCTGTTTTTT,CAWSVLQGTGELFF,TRBJ2-2,NA,TRBV30,NA
TGTGCCAGCAGCAAAAGGAGGGAAGATCAGCCCCAGCATTTT,CASSKRREDQPQHF,TRBJ1-5,NA,TRBV21-1,NA
TGTGCCAGCTCACCACCGCAGGGAAATCAGCCCCAGCATTTT,CASSPPQGNQPQHF,TRBJ1-5,NA,TRBV18,NA
TGCGCCAGCAGCTTGAGCGGGAACTACGAGCAGTACTTC,CASSLSGNYEQYF,TRBJ2-7,NA,TRBV5-1,TRBD2
TGTGCCAGTAGTATAGATAGGGGCCAAGAGACCCAGTACTTC,CASSIDRGQETQYF,TRBJ2-5,NA,TRBV19,NA
TGCAGTGCTAGTCTAGCGGGAGTTGCAGATACGCAGTATTTT,CSASLAGVADTQYF,TRBJ2-3,NA,TRBV20-1,TRBD2
TGTGCCAGCACCACCATCACGAGGACTGAAGCTTTCTTT,CASTTITRTEAFF,TRBJ1-1,NA,TRBV9,NA
TGTGCCAGCAGCCCAATGGGCAGGACGAACACCGGGGAGCTGTTTTTT,CASSPMGRTNTGELFF,TRBJ2-2,NA,TRBV5-4,NA
TGTGCCAGTAGTATAGGCAAGCGGGGAAGCAATCAGCCCCAGCATTTT,CASSIGKRGSNQPQHF,TRBJ1-5,NA,TRBV19,NA
TGTGCCAGCAGTTTCAGTTCCTCTGGAAACACCATATATTTT,CASSFSSSGNTIYF,TRBJ1-3,NA,TRBV27,NA
TGCGCCAGCAGCTGGCGGGCAGGGGATACAGATACGCAGTATTTT,CASSWRAGDTDTQYF,TRBJ2-3,NA,TRBV5-1,NA
TGTGCCAGCAGCTCCCGAGGAGATACGCAGTATTTT,CASSSRGDTQYF,TRBJ2-3,NA,TRBV7-8,NA
TGCGCCAGCAGCGACCATGACGTCACTGATAGCAATCAGCCCCAGCATTTT,CASSDHDVTDSNQPQHF,TRBJ1-5,NA,TRBV5-1,NA
TGTGCCAGCTCACCAGGGGCAGGAGCCAATTCACCCCTCCACTTT,CASSPGAGANSPLHF,TRBJ1-6,NA,TRBV18,NA
TGTGCCACCAATAAGGGACAGGCGCGCTCTGGGGCCAACGTCCTGACTTTC,CATNKGQARSGANVLTF,TRBJ2-6,NA,TRBV15,TRBD1
TGTGCCATCAGCGGGGATGGTCAGCCCCAGCATTTT,CAISGDGQPQHF,TRBJ1-5,NA,TRBV10-3,NA
TGTGCCAGCAGTGCCACAGAGAGAGCCCGCGGCGCTTTCTTT,CASSATERARGAFF,TRBJ1-1,NA,TRBV28,NA
TGTGCCAGCAGTTTCACCGCAAATGAAAAACTGTTTTTT,CASSFTANEKLFF,TRBJ1-4,NA,TRBV6-5,NA
TGTGCCACCAGTGATTGGCCCGGCGCTGGCTACACCTTC,CATSDWPGAGYTF,TRBJ1-2,NA,TRBV24-1,NA
TGCAGCGTTGAAAAGGTACGGGGGAATCTCTACGAGCAGTACTTC,CSVEKVRGNLYEQYF,TRBJ2-7,NA,TRBV29-1,NA
TGTGCCAGCAGTGAACGCGGGGAGAGGGGGGAGCTGTTTTTT,CASSERGERGELFF,TRBJ2-2,few,TRBV6-4,NA
TGTGCCATCAGTGATCAGGGTGGGGACCAAGAGACCCAGTACTTC,CAISDQGGDQETQYF,TRBJ2-5,once,TRBV10-3,NA
TGTGCCAGTAGTACCTTCCCTCAGTCTACCTATGGCTACACCTTC,CASSTFPQSTYGYTF,TRBJ1-2,NA,TRBV19,NA
TGTGCCAGCAGCTTCTGGACAGGGGATACCGGCTACACCTTC,CASSFWTGDTGYTF,TRBJ1-2,NA,TRBV7-2,TRBD1
TGTGCCAGCGGACCTAGCGGGCCGTACAATGAGCAGTTCTTC,CASGPSGPYNEQFF,TRBJ2-1,NA,TRBV3-1/TRBV3-2,TRBD2
TGTGCCAGTAGTATTGGGACTAGCGGACCATATGGGGATGAGCAGTTCTTC,CASSIGTSGPYGDEQFF,TRBJ2-1,once,TRBV19,TRBD2
TGTGCCTGGATCCTTGGGGGAGATACGCAGTATTTT,CAWILGGDTQYF,TRBJ2-3,NA,TRBV30,NA
TGTGCCAGCAGCCCGCTTAGCAATGAGCAGTTCTTC,CASSPLSNEQFF,TRBJ2-1,once,TRBV3-1/TRBV3-2,NA
TGTGCCAGCAGTACAAGCTACGAGCAGTACTTC,CASSTSYEQYF,TRBJ2-7,once,TRBV27,NA
TGTGCCAGTCCCGAACCACTTTTTGGGTACGAGCAGTACTTC,CASPEPLFGYEQYF,TRBJ2-7,NA,TRBV19,NA
TGTGCCAGCAGTTATGGGATGGGGGGAGACTATGGCTACACCTTC,CASSYGMGGDYGYTF,TRBJ1-2,NA,TRBV6-5,NA
TGTGTCCCGGGACTAGCGGTCTACGAGCAGTACTTC,CVPGLAVYEQYF,TRBJ2-7,NA,TRBV10-3,TRBD2
TGCGCCAGCAGCCATCCCGCCAGGGGCGATGAGCAGTTCTTC,CASSHPARGDEQFF,TRBJ2-1,NA,TRBV4-1,NA
TGCAGCGTCGTAAACACTGAAGCTTTCTTT,CSVVNTEAFF,TRBJ1-1,NA,TRBV29-1,NA
TGTGCCAGCACCCCGGGGGCAGGGGCCCACGAGCAGTACTTC,CASTPGAGAHEQYF,TRBJ2-7,NA,TRBV27,NA
TGCGCCAGCAGCTTGGTTCCGGGGACCTACGAGCAGTACTTC,CASSLVPGTYEQYF,TRBJ2-7,NA,TRBV5-1,NA
TGTGCCAGCAGTCTAACGCCCGGGACGATGCTTCATGGCTACACCTTC,CASSLTPGTMLHGYTF,TRBJ1-2,NA,TRBV27,NA